This paragraph covers one T cell receptor (beta chain) sequence. Its specificity is unknown. This sample is drawn from a study of early T cells in non-severe SARS-CoV-2 infection. Attachment of unique molecular identifiers to individual cDNA molecules was performed. TCRdb used MiXCR to reprocess the 5' RACE reads, holding one entry per CDR3 protein. The sample yields about 80,000 distinct CDR3 sequences, about 12% seen once. General study results and limits: Private and CD4 specificities were missed by VDJdb matching, which favored anti-spike CD8 responses.

Trimming took 10 bases from V and 0 from J, leaving 13 bases between them. Germline-derived CDR1 and CDR2 are MNHNS and SASEGT. CDR3 length equals 13 residues. The clonotype was recovered from an adult who was a healthcare worker with PCR-confirmed SARS-CoV-2 infection or an uninfected control (not recorded which). The J gene is TRBJ2-7, the V gene TRBV6-1; perhaps TRBD2 as D (6 bases). What was sequenced was whole blood. CDR3 in amino acids: CATRGDPSYEQYF. DNA of the CDR3: TGTGCCACGCGCGGGGACCCCTCCTACGAGCAGTACTTC.